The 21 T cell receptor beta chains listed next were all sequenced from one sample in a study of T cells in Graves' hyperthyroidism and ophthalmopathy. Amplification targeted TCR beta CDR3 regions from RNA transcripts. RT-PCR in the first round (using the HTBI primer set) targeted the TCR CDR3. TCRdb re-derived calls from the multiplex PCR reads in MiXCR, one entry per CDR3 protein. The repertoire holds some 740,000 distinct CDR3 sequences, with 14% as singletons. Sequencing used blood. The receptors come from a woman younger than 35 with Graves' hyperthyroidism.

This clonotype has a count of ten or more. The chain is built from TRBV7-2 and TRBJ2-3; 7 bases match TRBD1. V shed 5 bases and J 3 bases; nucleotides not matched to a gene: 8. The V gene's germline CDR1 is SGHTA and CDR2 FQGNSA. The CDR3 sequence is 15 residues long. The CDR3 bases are TGTGCCAGCAGCGCCCGACAGGGCTTAACAGATACGCAGTATTTT. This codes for CASSARQGLTDTQYF.

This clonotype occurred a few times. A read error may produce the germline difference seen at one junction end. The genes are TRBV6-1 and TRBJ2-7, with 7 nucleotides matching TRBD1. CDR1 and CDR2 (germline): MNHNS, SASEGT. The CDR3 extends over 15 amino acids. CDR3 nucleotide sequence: TGTGTCAGCAGTGCGGACAGGCATCCTACCTACGAGCAGTACTTC. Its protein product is CVSSADRHPTYEQYF.

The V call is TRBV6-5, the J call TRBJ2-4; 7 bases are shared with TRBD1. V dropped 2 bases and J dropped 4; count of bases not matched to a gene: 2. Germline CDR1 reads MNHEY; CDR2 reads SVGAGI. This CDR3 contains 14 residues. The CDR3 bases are TGTGCCAGCAGTTACCCGGGACAGAAAAACATTCAGTACTTC. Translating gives CASSYPGQKNIQYF.

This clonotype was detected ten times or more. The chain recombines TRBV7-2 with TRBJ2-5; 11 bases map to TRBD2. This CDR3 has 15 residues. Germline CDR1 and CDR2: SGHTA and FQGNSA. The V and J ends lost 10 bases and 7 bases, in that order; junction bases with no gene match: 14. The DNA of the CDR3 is TGTGCCACCAAAGTGGGGACTAGCGGAGGGGGGACCCAGTACTTC. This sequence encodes CATKVGTSGGGTQYF.

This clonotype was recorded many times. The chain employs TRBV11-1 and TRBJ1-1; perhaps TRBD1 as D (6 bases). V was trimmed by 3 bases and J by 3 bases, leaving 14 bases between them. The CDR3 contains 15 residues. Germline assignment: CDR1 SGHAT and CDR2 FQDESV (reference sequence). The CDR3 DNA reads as TGTGCCAGCAGCTTTTCCGGGGGGCGCGACACTGAAGCTTTCTTT. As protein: CASSFSGGRDTEAFF. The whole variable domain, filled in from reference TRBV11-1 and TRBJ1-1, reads EAEVAQSPRYKITEKSQAVAFWCDPISGHATLYWYRQILGQGPELLVQFQDESVVDDSQLPKDRFSAERLKGVDSTLKIQPAELGDSAMYLCASSFSGGRDTEAFFGQGTRLTVV.

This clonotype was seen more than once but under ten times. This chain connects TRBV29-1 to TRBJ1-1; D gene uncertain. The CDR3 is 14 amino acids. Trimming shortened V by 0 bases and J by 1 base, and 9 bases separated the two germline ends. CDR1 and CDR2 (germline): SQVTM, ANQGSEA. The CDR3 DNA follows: TGCAGCGTTGAAGAAAGTTCAACGAACACTGAAGCTTTCTTT. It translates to CSVEESSTNTEAFF.

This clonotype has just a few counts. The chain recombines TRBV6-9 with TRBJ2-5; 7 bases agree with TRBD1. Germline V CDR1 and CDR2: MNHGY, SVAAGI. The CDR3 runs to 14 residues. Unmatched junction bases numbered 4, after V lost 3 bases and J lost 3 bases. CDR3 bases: TGTGCCAGCAGTTACGGGACAGTCGAAGAGACCCAGTACTTC. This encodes CASSYGTVEETQYF.

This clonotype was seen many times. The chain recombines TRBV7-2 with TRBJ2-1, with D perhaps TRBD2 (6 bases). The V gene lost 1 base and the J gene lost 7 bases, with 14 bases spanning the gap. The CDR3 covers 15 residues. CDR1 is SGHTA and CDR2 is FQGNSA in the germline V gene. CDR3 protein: CASSLVALALNEQFF. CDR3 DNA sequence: TGTGCCAGCAGCTTAGTGGCCCTAGCGTTAAATGAGCAGTTCTTC.

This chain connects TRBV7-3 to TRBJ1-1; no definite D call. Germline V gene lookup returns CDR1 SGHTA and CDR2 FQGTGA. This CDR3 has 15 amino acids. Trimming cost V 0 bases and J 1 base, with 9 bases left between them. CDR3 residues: CASSLTLGSNTEAFF. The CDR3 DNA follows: TGTGCCAGCAGCTTAACTCTGGGTTCGAACACTGAAGCTTTCTTT.

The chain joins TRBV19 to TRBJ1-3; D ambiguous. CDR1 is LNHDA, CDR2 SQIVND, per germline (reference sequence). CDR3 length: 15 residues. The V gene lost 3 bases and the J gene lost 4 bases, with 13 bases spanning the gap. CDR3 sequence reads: CASSISGGFGNTIYF. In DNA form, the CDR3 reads TGTGCCAGTAGTATCTCCGGAGGCTTCGGAAACACCATATATTTT.

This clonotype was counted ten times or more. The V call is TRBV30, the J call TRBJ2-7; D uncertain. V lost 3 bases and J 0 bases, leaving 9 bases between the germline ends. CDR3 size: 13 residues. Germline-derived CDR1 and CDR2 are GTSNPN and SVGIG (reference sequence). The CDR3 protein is CAWSPWASYEQYF. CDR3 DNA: TGTGCCTGGAGCCCCTGGGCCTCCTACGAGCAGTACTTC.

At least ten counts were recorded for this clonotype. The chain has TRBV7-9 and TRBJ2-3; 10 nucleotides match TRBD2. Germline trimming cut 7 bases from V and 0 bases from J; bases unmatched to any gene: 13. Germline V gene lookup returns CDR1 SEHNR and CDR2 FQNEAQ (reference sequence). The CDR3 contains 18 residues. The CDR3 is CASTLPNPSGSSTDTQYF. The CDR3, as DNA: TGTGCCAGCACTCTACCGAACCCTAGCGGGAGTAGCACAGATACGCAGTATTTT.

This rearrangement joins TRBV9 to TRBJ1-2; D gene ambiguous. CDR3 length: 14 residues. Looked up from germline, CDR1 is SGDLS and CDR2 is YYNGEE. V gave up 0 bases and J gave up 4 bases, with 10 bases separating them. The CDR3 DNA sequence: TGTGCCAGCAGCGTAGGAACCGGCCTCTATGGCTACACCTTC. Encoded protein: CASSVGTGLYGYTF.

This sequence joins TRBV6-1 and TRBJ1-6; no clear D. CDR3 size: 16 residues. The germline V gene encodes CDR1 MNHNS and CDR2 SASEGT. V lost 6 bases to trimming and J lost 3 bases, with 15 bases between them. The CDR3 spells CASSPGSTLYNSPLHF. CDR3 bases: TGTGCCAGCAGCCCCGGTTCGACCCTCTATAATTCACCCCTCCACTTT.

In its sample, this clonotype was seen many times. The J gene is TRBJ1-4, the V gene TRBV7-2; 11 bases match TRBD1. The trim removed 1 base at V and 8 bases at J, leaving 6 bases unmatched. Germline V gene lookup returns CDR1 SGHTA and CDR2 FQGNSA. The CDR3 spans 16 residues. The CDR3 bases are TGTGCCAGCAGCTTAGACCCCGGGACAGGGGGGGAAAAACTGTTTTTT. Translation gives CASSLDPGTGGEKLFF.

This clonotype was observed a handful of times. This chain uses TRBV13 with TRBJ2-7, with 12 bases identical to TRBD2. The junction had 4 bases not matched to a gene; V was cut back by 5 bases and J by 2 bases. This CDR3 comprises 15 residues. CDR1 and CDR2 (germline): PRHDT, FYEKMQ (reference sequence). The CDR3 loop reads CASSDSSGRAYEQYF. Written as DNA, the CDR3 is TGTGCCAGCAGCGACTCTAGCGGGAGGGCCTACGAGCAGTACTTC.

The CDR3 sequence is CASSRLQGGNEQFF. Written as DNA, the CDR3 is TGTGCCAGCAGCCGTCTACAGGGGGGCAATGAGCAGTTCTTC. The gene calls are TRBV5-6 and TRBJ2-1, with 8 bases aligning to TRBD1. Looked up from germline, CDR1 is SGHDT and CDR2 is YYEEEE. This CDR3 has 14 amino acids. J gave up 6 bases and V 4 bases, and 6 bases lay outside the gene matches.

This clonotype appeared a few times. The CDR3 spells CASSLTSGLQETQYF. The CDR3, as DNA: TGTGCCAGCAGCTTAACTAGCGGGCTACAAGAGACCCAGTACTTC. The chain couples TRBV7-3 to TRBJ2-5; TRBD2 matches 7 bases. In germline, CDR1 is SGHTA, CDR2 FQGTGA. The CDR3 is made up of 15 amino acids. The V segment lost 0 bases and the J segment 2 bases; nucleotides outside the gene matches: 3.

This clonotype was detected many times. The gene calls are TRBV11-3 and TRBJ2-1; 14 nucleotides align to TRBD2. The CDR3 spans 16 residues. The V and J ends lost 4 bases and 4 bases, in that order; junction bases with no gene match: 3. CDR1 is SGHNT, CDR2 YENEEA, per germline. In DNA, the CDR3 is TGTGCCAGCAGCTGGGGGACTAGCGGGAGTTACAATGAGCAGTTCTTC. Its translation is CASSWGTSGSYNEQFF.

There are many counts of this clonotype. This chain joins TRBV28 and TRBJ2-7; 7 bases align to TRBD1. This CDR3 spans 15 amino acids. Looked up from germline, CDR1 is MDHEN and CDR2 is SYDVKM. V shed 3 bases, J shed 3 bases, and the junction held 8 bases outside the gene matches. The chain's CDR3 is CASSLNRGIVYEQYF. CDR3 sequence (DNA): TGTGCCAGCAGTTTGAACAGGGGAATCGTCTACGAGCAGTACTTC.

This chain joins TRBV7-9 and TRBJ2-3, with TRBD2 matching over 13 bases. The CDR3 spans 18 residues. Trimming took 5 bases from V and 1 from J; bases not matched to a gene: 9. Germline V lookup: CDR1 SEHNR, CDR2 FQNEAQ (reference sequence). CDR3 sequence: CASSTPPGTSGGTDTQYF. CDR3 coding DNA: TGTGCCAGCAGCACCCCCCCAGGGACTAGCGGGGGCACAGATACGCAGTATTTT.